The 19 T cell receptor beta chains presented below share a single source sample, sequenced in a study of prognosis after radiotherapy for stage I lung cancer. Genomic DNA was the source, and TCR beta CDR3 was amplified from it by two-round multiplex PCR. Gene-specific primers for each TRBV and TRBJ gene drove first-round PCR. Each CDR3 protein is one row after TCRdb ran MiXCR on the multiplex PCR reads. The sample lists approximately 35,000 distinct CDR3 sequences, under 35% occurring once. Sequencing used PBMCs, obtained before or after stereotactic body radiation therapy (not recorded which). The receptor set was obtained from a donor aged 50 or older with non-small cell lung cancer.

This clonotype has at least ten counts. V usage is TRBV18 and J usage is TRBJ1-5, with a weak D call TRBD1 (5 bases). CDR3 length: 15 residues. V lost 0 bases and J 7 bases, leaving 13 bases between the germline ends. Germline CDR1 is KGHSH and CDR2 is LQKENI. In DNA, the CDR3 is TGTGCCAGCTCACCACCGGTTTCGGGGCCCCAGCCCCAGCATTTT. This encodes CASSPPVSGPQPQHF. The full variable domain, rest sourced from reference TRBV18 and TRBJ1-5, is NAGVMQNPRHLVRRRGQEARLRCSPMKGHSHVYWYRQLPEEGLKFMVYLQKENIIDESGMPKERFSAEFPKEGPSILRIQQVVRGDSAAYFCASSPPVSGPQPQHFGDGTRLSIL.

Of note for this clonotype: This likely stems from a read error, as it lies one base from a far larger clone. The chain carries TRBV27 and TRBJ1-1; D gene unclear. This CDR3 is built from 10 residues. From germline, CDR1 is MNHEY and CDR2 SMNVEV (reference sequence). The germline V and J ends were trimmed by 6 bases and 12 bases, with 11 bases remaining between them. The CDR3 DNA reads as TGTGCCAGCAGGGAGGGCAAGTCTTTCTTT. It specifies CASREGKSFF.

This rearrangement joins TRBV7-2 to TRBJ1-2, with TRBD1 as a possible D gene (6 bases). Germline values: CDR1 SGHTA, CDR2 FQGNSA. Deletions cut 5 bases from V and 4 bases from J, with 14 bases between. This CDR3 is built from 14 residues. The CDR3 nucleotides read TGTGCCAGCAGCCCAGGGGATGTCGGCTATGGCTACACCTTC. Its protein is CASSPGDVGYGYTF.

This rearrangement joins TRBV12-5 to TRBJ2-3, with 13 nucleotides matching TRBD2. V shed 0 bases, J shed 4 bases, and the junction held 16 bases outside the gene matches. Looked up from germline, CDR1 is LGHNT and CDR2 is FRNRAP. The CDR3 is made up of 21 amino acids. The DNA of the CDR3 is TGTGCTAGTGGTTTGGTACAGTACAGAGGACTAGCGGGAGTGGGGGCAGATACGCAGTATTTT. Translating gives CASGLVQYRGLAGVGADTQYF.

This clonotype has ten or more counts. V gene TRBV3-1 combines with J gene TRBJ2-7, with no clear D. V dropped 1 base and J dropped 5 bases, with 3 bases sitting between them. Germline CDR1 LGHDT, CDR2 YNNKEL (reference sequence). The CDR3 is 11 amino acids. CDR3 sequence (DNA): TGTGCCAGCAGCCAAGGAAACGAGCAGTACTTC. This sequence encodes CASSQGNEQYF.

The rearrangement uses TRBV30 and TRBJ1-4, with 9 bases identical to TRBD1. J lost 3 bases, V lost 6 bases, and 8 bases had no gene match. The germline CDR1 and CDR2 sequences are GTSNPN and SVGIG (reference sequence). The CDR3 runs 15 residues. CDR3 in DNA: TGTGCCTGCAGCGCCAGGACAGGGGCTAATGAAAAACTGTTTTTT. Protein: CACSARTGANEKLFF.

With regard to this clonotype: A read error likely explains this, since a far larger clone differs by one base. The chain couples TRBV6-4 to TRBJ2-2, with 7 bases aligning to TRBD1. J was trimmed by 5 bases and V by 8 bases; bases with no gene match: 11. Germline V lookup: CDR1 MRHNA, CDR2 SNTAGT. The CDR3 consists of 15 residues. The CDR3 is CASHECTGATGELFF. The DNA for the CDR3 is TGTGCCAGCCACGAGTGTACAGGGGCGACCGGGGAGCTGTTTTTT.

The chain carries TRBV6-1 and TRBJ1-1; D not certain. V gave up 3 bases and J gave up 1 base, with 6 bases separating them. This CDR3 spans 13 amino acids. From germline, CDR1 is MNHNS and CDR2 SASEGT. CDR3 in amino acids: CASSDVRNTEAFF. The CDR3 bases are TGTGCCAGCAGTGACGTACGGAACACTGAAGCTTTCTTT.

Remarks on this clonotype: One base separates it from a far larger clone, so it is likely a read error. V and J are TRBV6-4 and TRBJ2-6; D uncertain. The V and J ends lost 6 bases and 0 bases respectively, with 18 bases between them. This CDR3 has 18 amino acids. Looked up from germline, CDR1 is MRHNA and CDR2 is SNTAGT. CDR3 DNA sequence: TGTGCCAGCAGCCGTAGGCCGGTGGGGTTCTCTGGGGCCAACGTCCTGACTTTC. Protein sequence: CASSRRPVGFSGANVLTF.

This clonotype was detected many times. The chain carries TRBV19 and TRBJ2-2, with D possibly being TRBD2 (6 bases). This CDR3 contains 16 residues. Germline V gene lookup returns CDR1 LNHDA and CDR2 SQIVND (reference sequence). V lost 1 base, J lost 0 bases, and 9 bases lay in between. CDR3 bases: TGTGCCAGTAGTATAGTCCCTAGCGCGAACACCGGGGAGCTGTTTTTT. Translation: CASSIVPSANTGELFF.

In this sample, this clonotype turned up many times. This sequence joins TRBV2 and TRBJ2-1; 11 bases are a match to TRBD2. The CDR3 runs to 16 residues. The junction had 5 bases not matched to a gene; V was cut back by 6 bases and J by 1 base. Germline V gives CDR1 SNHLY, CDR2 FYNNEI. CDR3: CASSARTSGSYNEQFF. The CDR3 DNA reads TGTGCCAGCAGCGCGAGGACTAGCGGGTCCTACAATGAGCAGTTCTTC.

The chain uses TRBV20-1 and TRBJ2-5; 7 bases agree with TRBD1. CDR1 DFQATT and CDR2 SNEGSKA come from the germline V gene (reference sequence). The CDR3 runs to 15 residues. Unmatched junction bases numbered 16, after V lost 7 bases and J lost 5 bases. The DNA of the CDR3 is TGCAGTGTCCGTGCCGGGACAGAAGGCGTCGAGACCCAGTACTTC. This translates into CSVRAGTEGVETQYF.

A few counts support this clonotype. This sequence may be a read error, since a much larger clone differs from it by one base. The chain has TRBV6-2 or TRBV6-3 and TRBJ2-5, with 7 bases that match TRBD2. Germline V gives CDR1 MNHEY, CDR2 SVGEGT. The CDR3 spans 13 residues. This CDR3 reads CASGRTRQETKYF. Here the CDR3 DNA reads TGTGCCAGCGGAAGGACTAGGCAAGAGACCAAGTACTTC.

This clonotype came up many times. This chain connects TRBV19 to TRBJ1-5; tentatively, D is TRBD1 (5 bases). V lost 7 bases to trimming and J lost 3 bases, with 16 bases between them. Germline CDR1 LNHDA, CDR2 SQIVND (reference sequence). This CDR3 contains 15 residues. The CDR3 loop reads CASKDNGNDNQPQHF. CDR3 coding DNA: TGTGCCAGTAAGGACAACGGGAATGACAATCAGCCCCAGCATTTT.

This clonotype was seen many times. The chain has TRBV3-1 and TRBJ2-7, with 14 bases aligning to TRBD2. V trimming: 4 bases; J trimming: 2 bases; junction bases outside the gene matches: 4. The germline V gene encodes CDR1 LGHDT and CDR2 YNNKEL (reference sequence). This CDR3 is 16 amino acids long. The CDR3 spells CASSLTSGGVAYEQYF. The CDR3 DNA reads TGTGCCAGCAGCCTGACTAGCGGGGGGGTGGCCTACGAGCAGTACTTC.

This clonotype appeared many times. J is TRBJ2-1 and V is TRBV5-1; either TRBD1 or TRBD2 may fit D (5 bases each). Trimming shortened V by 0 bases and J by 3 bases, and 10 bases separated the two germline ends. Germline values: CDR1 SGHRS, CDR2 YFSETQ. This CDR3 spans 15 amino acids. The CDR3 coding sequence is TGCGCCAGCAGCTTGGATGGGACGGACTACAATGAGCAGTTCTTC. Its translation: CASSLDGTDYNEQFF. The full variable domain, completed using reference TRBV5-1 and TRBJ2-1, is KAGVTQTPRYLIKTRGQQVTLSCSPISGHRSVSWYQQTPGQGLQFLFEYFSETQRNKGNFPGRFSGRQFSNSRSEMNVSTLELGDSALYLCASSLDGTDYNEQFFGPGTRLTVL.

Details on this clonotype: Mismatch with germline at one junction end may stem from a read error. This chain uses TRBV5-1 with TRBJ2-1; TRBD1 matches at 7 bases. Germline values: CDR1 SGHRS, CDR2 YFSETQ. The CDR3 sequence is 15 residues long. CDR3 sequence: CASSLDRGFYNEQFF. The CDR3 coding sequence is TGCGCCAGCAGCTTGGACAGGGGCTTCTACAATGAGCAGTTCTTT.

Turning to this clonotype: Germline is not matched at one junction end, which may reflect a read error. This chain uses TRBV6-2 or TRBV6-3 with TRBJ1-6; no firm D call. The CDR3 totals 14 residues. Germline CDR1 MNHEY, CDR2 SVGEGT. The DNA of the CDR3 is TGTGCCAGCAGTCGACGGGGAGATAATTCACCCCTCCACTTC. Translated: CASSRRGDNSPLHF.

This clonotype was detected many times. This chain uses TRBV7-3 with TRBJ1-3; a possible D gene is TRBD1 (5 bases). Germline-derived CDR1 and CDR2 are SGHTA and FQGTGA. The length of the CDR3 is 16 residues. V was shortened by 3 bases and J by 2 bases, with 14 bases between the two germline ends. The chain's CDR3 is CASSLGPLGTGNTIYF. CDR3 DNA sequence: TGTGCCAGCAGCTTGGGACCTCTGGGGACTGGAAACACCATATATTTT.